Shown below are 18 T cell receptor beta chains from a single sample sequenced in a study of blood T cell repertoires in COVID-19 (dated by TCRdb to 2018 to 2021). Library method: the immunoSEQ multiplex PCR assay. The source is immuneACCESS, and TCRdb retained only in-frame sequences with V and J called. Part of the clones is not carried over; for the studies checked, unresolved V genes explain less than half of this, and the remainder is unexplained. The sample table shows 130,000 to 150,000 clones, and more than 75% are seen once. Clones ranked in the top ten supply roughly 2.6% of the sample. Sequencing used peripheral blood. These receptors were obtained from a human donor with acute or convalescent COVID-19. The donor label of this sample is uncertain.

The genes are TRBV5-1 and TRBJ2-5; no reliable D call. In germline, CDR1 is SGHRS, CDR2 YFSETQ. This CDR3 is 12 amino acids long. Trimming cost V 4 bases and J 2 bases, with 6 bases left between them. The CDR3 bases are TGCGCCAGCAGCACGGGTCAAGAGACCCAGTACTTC. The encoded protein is CASSTGQETQYF. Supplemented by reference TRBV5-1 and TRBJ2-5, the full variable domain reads KAGVTQTPRYLIKTRGQQVTLSCSPISGHRSVSWYQQTPGQGLQFLFEYFSETQRNKGNFPGRFSGRQFSNSRSEMNVSTLELGDSALYLCASSTGQETQYFGPGTRLLVL.

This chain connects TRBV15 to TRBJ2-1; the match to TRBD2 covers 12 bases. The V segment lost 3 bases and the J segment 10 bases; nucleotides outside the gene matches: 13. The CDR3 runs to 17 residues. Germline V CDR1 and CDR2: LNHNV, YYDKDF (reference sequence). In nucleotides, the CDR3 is TGTGCCACCAGCAGTGGTCGGTGGGCTAGCGGGGGGGTGGAGCAGTTCTTC. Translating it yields CATSSGRWASGGVEQFF.

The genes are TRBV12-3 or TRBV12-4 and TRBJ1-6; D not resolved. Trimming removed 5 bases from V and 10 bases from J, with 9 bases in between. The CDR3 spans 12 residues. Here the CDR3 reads CASSPRGSPLHF. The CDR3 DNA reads TGTGCCAGCAGTCCCCGGGGATCACCCCTCCACTTT.

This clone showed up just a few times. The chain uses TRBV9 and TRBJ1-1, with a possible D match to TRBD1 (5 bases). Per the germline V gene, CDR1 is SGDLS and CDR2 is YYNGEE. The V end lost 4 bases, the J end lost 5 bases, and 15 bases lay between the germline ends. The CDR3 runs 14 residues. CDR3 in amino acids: CASSPQEGRTEAFF. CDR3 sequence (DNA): TGTGCCAGCAGCCCTCAGGAGGGGAGGACTGAAGCTTTCTTT.

CDR3 sequence (DNA): TGTGCCAGCAGCGTAGAAGGGACAGGATTCTACGAGCAGTACTTC. It yields the protein CASSVEGTGFYEQYF. J is TRBJ2-7 and V is TRBV9; 8 bases match TRBD1. Germline CDR1 reads SGDLS; CDR2 reads YYNGEE. The CDR3 runs 15 residues. Losses at the gene ends were 0 bases for V and 3 bases for J; bases not matched to a gene: 5.

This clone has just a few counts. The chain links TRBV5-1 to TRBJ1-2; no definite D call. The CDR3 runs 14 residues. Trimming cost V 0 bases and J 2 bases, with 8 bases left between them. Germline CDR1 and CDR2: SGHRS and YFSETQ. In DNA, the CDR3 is TGCGCCAGCAGCTTGGACTCGAGCAACTATGGCTACACCTTC. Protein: CASSLDSSNYGYTF.

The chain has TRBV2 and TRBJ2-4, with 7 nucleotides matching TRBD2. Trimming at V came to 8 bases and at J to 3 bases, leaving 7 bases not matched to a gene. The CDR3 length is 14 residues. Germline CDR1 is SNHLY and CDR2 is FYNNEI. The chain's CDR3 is CASGRGDIKNIQYF. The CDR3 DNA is TGTGCCAGCGGGAGGGGAGACATCAAAAACATTCAGTACTTC.

CDR3 sequence reads: CASSLEGNTEAFF. The CDR3 DNA reads as TGTGCCAGCAGTTTGGAGGGGAACACTGAAGCTTTCTTT. The chain has TRBV12-3 or TRBV12-4 and TRBJ1-1; D remains ambiguous. V lost 3 bases and J lost 1, with 6 bases in between. CDR3 length equals 13 residues.

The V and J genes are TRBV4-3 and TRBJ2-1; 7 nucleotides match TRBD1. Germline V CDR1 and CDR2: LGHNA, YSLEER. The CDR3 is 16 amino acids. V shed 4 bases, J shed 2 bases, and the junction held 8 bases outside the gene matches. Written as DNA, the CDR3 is TGCGCCAGCAGCCGCGGACAGGATATCCCCTACAATGAGCAGTTCTTC. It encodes CASSRGQDIPYNEQFF.

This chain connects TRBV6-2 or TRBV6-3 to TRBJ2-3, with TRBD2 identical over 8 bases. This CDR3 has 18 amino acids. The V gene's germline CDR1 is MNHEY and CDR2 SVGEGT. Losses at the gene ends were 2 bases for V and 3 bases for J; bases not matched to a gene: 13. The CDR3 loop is CASSYPNVAGRLTDTQYF. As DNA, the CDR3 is TGTGCCAGCAGTTACCCAAATGTAGCGGGGAGGTTGACAGATACGCAGTATTTT.

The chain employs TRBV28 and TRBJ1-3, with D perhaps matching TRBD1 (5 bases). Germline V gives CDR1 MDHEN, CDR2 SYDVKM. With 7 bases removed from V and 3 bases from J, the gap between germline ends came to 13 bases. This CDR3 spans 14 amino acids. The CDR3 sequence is CASTRGGSGNTIYF. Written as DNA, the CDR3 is TGTGCCAGCACACGCGGGGGGAGTGGAAACACCATATATTTT.

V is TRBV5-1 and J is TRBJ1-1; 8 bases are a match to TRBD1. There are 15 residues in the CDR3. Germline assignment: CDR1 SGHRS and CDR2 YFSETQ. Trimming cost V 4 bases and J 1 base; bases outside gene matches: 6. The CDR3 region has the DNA TGCGCCAGCAGCACCAGGACAGGGCGGAACACTGAAGCTTTCTTT. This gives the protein CASSTRTGRNTEAFF.

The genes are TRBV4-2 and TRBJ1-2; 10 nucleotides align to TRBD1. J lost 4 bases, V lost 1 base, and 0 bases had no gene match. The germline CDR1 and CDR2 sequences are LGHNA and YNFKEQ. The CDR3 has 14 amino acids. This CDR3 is CASSQGTGGYGYTF. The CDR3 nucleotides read TGTGCCAGCAGCCAAGGGACAGGGGGCTATGGCTACACCTTC.

The CDR3 DNA sequence: TGTGCCAGCTCGACAGGGCCCTACGAGCAGTACGTC. Its translation: CASSTGPYEQYV. V gene TRBV18 combines with J gene TRBJ2-7, with 7 bases identical to TRBD1. CDR1 and CDR2 from the germline V gene are KGHSH and LQKENI. V shed 6 bases and J 2 bases; nucleotides not matched to a gene: 1. This CDR3 contains 12 residues.

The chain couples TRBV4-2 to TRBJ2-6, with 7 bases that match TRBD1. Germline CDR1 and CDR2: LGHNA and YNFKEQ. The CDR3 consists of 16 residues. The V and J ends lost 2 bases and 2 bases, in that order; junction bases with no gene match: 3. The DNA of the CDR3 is TGTGCCAGCAGCCAAAACCAGGGGGCTGGGGCCAACGTCCTGACTTTC. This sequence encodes CASSQNQGAGANVLTF.

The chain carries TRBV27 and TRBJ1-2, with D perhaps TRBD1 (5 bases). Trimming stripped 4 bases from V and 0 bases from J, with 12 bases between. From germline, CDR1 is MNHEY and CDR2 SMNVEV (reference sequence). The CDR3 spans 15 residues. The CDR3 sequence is CASSSPREANYGYTF. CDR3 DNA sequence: TGTGCCAGCAGTTCCCCCAGGGAAGCTAACTATGGCTACACCTTC.

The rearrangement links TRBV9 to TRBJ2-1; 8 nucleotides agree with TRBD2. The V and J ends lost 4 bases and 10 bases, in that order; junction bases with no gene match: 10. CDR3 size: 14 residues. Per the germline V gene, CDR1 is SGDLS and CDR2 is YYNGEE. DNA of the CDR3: TGTGCCAGCAGCCCGCAGGGACTAGTTTGGGAGCAGTTCTTC. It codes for CASSPQGLVWEQFF.

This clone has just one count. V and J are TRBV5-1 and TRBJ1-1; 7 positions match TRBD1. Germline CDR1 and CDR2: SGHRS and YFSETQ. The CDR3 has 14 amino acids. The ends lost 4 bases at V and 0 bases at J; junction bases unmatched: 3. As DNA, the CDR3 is TGCGCCAGCAGCAAGACAGGGTTGAACACTGAAGCTTTCTTT. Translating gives CASSKTGLNTEAFF.